This record looks at one T cell receptor (beta chain) sequence and its context. The antigen remains unidentified. The data derive from a study of OX40 agonist ivuxolimab in advanced cancers. Study details: Therapy given before enrollment (anti-PD-1, anti-PD-L1 or anti-CTLA-4) was allowed, and 40% had some. Study observations and caveats: Fewer expanded clones were found on average in CD4+ than in CD8+ T cells.

CDR1 is SGHKS and CDR2 is YYEKEE in the germline V gene (reference sequence). After removal of 4 bases from V and 10 bases from J, the junction contained 12 bases not matched to a gene. This CDR3 has 15 amino acids. The method was immunoSEQ multiplex PCR; TCRdb's version includes in-frame clones alone and lacks a portion of them. The sample includes 90,000 to 120,000 clones, approximately 90% of them seen just once. This specimen was CD4+ or CD8+ T cells sorted from blood, taken in a trial of the OX40 agonist ivuxolimab. The chain employs TRBV5-5 and TRBJ2-1, with 9 nucleotides matching TRBD1. This TCR came from an adult with an advanced solid tumor such as melanoma, head and neck, liver or kidney cancer. For the CDR3, the DNA is TGTGCCAGCAGCCTTGAGGGGACAGGGACAGGGGAGCAGTTCTTC. It codes for CASSLEGTGTGEQFF.